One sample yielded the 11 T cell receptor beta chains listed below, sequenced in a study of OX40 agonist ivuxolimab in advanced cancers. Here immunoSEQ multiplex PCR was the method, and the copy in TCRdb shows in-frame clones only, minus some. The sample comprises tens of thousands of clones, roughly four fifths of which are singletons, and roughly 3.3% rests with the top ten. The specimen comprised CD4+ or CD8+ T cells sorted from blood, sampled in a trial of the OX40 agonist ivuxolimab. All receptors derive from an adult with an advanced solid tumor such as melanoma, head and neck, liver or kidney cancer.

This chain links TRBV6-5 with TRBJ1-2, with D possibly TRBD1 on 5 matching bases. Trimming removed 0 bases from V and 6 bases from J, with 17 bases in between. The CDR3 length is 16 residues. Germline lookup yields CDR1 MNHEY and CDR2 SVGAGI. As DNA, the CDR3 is TGTGCCAGCAGTTACTCAGCAGGGTACGAATATAATGGCTACACCTTC. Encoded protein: CASSYSAGYEYNGYTF.

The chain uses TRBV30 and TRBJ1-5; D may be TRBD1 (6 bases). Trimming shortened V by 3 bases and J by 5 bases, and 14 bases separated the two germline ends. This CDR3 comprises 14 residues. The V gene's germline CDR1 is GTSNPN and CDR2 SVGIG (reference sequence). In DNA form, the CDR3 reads TGTGCCTGGAGCGCCGGGACAAACGATCAGCCCCAGCATTTT. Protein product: CAWSAGTNDQPQHF.

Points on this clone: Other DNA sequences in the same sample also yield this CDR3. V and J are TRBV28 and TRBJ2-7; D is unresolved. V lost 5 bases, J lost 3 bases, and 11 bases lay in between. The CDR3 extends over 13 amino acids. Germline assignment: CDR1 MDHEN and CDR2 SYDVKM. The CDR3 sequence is CASSPGTDYEQYF. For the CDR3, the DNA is TGTGCCAGCAGTCCCGGTACGGACTACGAGCAGTACTTC.

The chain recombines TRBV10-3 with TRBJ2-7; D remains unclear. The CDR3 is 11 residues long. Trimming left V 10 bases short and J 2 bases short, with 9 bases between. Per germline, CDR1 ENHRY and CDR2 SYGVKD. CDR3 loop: CATQAAYEQYF. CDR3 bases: TGTGCCACCCAGGCGGCCTACGAGCAGTACTTC.

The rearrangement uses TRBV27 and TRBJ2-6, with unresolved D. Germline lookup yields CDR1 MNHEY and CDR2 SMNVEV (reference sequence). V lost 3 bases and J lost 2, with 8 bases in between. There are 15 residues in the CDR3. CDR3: CASSFAGPGANVLTF. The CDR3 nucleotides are TGTGCCAGCAGTTTTGCTGGGCCTGGGGCCAACGTCCTGACTTTC.

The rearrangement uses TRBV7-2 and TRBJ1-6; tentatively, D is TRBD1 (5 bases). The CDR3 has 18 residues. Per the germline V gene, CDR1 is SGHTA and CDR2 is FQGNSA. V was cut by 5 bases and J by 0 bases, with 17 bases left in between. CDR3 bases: TGTGCCAGCAGCGCTTCCAGGGTTGGGAGCTCCTATAATTCACCCCTCCACTTT. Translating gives CASSASRVGSSYNSPLHF.

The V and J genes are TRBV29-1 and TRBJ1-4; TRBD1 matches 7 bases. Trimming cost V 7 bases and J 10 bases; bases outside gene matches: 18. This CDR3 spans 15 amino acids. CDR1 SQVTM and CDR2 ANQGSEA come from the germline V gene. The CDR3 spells CSAAWSDRVPVKLFF. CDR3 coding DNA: TGCAGCGCAGCCTGGTCAGACAGGGTACCTGTAAAACTGTTTTTT.

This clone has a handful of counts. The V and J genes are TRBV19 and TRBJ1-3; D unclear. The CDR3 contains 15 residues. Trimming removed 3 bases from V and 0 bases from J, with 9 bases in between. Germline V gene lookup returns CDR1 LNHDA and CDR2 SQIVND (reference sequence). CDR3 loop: CASSMYRGSGNTIYF. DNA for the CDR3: TGTGCCAGTAGTATGTACCGGGGCTCTGGAAACACCATATATTTT.

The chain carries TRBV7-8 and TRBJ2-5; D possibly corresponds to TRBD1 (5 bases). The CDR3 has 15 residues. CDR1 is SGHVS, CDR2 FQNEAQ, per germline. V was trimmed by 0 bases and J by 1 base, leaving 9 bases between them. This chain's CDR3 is CASSLAQGSQETQYF. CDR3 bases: TGTGCCAGCAGCTTAGCGCAGGGCAGCCAAGAGACCCAGTACTTC.

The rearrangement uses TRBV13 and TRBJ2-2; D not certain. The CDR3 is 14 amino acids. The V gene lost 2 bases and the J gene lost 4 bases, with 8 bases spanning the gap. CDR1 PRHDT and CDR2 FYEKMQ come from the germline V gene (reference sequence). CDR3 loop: CASSLRQPTGELFF. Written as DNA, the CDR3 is TGTGCCAGCAGCTTAAGGCAGCCCACCGGGGAGCTGTTTTTT.

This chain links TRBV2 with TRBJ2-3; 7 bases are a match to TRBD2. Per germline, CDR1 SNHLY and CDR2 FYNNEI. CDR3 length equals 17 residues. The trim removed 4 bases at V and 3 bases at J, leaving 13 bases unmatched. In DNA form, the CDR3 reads TGTGCCAGCAGTGTCCAAGGCGGGGGACCGGGGACAGATACGCAGTATTTT. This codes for CASSVQGGGPGTDTQYF.